This T cell receptor (beta chain) stems from a study of OX40 agonist ivuxolimab in advanced cancers. The wider study: Patients were infused with ivuxolimab every 2 weeks at 0.01 to 10 mg/kg. Among those treated, three patients had partial responses, one with hepatocellular carcinoma and two with cutaneous melanoma. Dose-escalation patients suffered from hepatocellular carcinoma, melanoma, renal cell or head and neck cancer.

Details on this clone: Its target is unknown.

CDR3 size: 14 residues. The germline CDR1 and CDR2 sequences are SGHNT and YYREEE (reference sequence). Between the trimmed V and J ends, which lost 2 bases and 2 bases, there was a span of 8 bases. Study conclusions and caveats: Fewer expanded clones were found on average in CD4+ than in CD8+ T cells.

The data were produced by immunoSEQ multiplex PCR, yet TCRdb's version contains in-frame clones alone and is incomplete. The profile shows 60,000 or so clones, more than 70% of them singletons. The genes are TRBV5-4 and TRBJ1-5, with D perhaps TRBD1 (6 bases). The receptor was isolated from an adult with an advanced solid tumor such as melanoma, head and neck, liver or kidney cancer. The sequences come from CD4+ or CD8+ T cells sorted from blood, collected in a trial of the OX40 agonist ivuxolimab. The CDR3 DNA is TGTGCCAGCAGCTTACAGGGTGGCAATCAGCCCCAGCATTTT. Translating it yields CASSLQGGNQPQHF.